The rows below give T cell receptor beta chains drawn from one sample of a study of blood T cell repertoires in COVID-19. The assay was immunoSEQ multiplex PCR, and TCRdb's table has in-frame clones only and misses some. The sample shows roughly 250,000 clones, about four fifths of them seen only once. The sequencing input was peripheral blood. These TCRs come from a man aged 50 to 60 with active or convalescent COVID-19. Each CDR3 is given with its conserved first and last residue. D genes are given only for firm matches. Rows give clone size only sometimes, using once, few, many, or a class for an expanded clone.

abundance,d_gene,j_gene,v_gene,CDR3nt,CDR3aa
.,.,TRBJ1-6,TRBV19,TGTGCCAGCCTACAGCACTATAATTCACCCCTCCACTTT,CASLQHYNSPLHF
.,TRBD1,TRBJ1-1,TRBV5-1,TGCGCCAGCAGCACAGGGGGGAGGGACACTGAAGCTTTCTTT,CASSTGGRDTEAFF
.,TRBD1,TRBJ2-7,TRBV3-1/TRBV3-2,TGTGCCAGCAGCGGACAGGGAGTATCCTACGAGCAGTACTTC,CASSGQGVSYEQYF
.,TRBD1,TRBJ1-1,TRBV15,TGTGCCACCAGCAGAGGACAGGGGGGCACTGAAGCTTTCTTT,CATSRGQGGTEAFF
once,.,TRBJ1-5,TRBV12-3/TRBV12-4,TGTGCCAGCAGTTTACGGGACAATCAGCCCCAGCATTTT,CASSLRDNQPQHF
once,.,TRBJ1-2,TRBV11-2,TGTGCCAGCAGCCCAACCACCGACAGGTTGCGCTATGGCTACACCTTC,CASSPTTDRLRYGYTF
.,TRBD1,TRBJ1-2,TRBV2,TGTGCCAGCAGTGAACGTTTTCGACAGGGCGTTTCTGGCTACACCTTC,CASSERFRQGVSGYTF
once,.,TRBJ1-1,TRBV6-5,TGTGCCAGCAGTTATTGGGACACCGCTAACACTGAAGCTTTCTTT,CASSYWDTANTEAFF
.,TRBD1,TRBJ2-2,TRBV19,TGTGCCAGTGTCGACAGGGGACGCACCGGGGAGCTGTTTTTT,CASVDRGRTGELFF
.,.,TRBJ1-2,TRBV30,TGTGCCTGGAGTGTACGGTCCAGGGCCTACTATGGCTACACCTTC,CAWSVRSRAYYGYTF
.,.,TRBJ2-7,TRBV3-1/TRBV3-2,TGTGCCAGCAGCCCCCTCGTGGGGGCCGACTACGAGCAGTACTTC,CASSPLVGADYEQYF
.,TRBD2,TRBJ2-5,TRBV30,TGTGCCTGGAAACGGGGGGTTGAGGAGACCCAGTACTTC,CAWKRGVEETQYF
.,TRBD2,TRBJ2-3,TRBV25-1,TGTGCCAGCAGTGAAGCGGGGGGTAGCACAGATACGCAGTATTTT,CASSEAGGSTDTQYF
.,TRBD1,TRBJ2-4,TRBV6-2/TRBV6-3,TGTGCCAGCAGTTACGGGGGACAGGGGTTGAGAAACATTCAGTACTTC,CASSYGGQGLRNIQYF
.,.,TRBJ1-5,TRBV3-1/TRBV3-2,TGTGCCAGTCGCGCAGGGCCTGGTCAGCCCCAGCATTTT,CASRAGPGQPQHF
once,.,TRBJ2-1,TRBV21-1,TGTGCCAGCACCCTTGGGACAGCCGGGGCTGAGCAGTTCTTC,CASTLGTAGAEQFF
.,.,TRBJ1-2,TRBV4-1,TGCGCCAGCAGCCAGATCATTCGGGGGGGTCGGTCTAACTATGGCTACACCTTC,CASSQIIRGGRSNYGYTF
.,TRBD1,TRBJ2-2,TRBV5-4,TGTGCCAGCAGCGCGGACAGGGGGCGAACCGGGGAGCTGTTTTTT,CASSADRGRTGELFF
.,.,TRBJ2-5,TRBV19,TGTGCCAGTAGTATAAATTGGGGGGTCGAGACCCAGTACTTC,CASSINWGVETQYF